This entry is about one T cell receptor beta chain. Its antigen is undetermined. Other DNA sequences in this sample translate to the same CDR3. Primers for the PCR totalled 60 Vbeta and 13 Jbeta. In the study's own analysis: As a later analysis found, there were 80 million or so unique TCR beta chains, of which roughly 11 million were shared. TCRdb keeps only in-frame clones here, not all; method: immunoSEQ multiplex PCR. V, J and clone size are those of that table, while D and trimming were read from the DNA. This table has 95,000 to 100,000 clones, around 77% appearing once. These data are taken from a study of cytomegalovirus exposure and HLA in healthy donors. General observations from the study: The availability of immune exposure information extended only to CMV serostatus. Fewer N-insertions than the roughly 700-donor mean were reportedly shown by an Asian-associated ancestry cluster in a later analysis.

The CDR3 runs 16 residues. Germline V gives CDR1 MNHEY, CDR2 SVGAGI. V gave up 0 bases and J gave up 5 bases; unmatched junction bases: 5. Participants comprised healthy donors of bone marrow. The TCR sequence derives from a woman in her sixties or seventies in good health and CMV-seropositive. The sample was PBMCs. V usage is TRBV6-5 and J usage is TRBJ1-4; the match to TRBD1 covers 8 bases. CDR3 sequence (DNA): TGTGCCAGCAGTTACTCCACCGGACAGGGAAATGAAAAACTGTTTTTT. Its protein product is CASSYSTGQGNEKLFF.